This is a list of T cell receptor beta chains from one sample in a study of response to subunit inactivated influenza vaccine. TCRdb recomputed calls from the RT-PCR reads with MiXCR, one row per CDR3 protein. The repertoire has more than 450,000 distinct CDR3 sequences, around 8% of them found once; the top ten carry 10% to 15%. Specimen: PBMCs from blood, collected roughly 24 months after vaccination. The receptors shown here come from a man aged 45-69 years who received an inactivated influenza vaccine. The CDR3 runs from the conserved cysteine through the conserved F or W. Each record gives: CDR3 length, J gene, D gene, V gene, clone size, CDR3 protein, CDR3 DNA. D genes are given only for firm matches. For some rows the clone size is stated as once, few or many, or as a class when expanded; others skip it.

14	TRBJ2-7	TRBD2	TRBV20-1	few	CSARGLAGGREQYF	TGCAGTGCTAGGGGACTAGCGGGAGGAAGGGAGCAGTACTTC
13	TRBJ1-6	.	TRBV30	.	CAWSFQPNEPLHF	TGTGCCTGGAGCTTCCAGCCCAATGAACCCCTCCACTTT
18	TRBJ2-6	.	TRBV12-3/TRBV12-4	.	CARCFLQGGSSGANVLTF	TGTGCCCGCTGTTTTCTACAGGGGGGGAGCTCTGGGGCCAACGTCCTGACTTTC
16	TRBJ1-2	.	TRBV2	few	CASSSVRGSGNYGYTF	TGTGCCAGCAGCTCAGTTCGGGGGAGTGGCAACTATGGCTACACCTTC
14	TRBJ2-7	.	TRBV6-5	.	CASSYSERNYEQYF	TGTGCCAGCAGTTACTCCGAACGGAACTACGAGCAGTACTTC
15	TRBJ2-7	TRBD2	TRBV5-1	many	CASSLLGGRALEQYF	TGCGCCAGCAGCTTGCTTGGTGGGAGGGCCCTCGAGCAGTACTTC
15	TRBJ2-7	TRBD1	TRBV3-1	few	CASSQDQDRGYEQYF	TGTGCCAGCAGCCAAGATCAGGACAGGGGTTACGAGCAGTACTTC
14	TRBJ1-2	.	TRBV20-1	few	CSARDGWGIYGYTF	TGCAGTGCTAGAGATGGGTGGGGAATTTATGGCTACACCTTC
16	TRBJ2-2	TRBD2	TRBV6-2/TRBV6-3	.	CASSYGLAGGAGELFF	TGTGCCAGCAGTTACGGGCTAGCGGGAGGCGCCGGGGAGCTGTTTTTT
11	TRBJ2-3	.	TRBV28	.	CASSLLNTQYF	TGTGCCAGCAGTTTACTAAATACGCAGTATTTT
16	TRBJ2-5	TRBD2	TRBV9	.	CASSGTGLAGQETQYF	TGTGCCAGCAGCGGCACGGGACTAGCTGGGCAAGAGACCCAGTACTTC
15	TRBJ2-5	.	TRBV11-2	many	CASSSADRFRETQYF	TGTGCCAGCAGCTCGGCGGATAGGTTTAGAGAGACCCAGTACTTC
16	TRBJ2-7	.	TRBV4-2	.	CASSQDTGTSEYEQYF	TGTGCCAGCAGCCAAGATACCGGGACTTCCGAGTACGAGCAGTACTTC
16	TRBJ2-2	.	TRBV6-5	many	CASSSPQGGNTGELFF	TGTGCCAGCAGTTCCCCCCAGGGGGGAAACACCGGGGAGCTGTTTTTT
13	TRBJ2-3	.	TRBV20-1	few	CSARVPSTDTQYF	TGCAGTGCTAGAGTCCCCTCCACAGATACGCAGTATTTT
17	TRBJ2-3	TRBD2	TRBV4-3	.	CASSQEALAARTDTQYF	TGCGCCAGCAGCCAAGAAGCACTAGCGGCGCGCACAGATACGCAGTATTTT
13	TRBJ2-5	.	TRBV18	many	CASSRDKQETQYF	TGTGCCAGCTCACGTGACAAACAAGAGACCCAGTACTTC
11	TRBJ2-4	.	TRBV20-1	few	CSARDANIQYF	TGCAGTGCTAGGGACGCGAACATTCAGTACTTC
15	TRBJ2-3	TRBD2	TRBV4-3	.	CASSQGAQGGDTQYF	TGCGCCAGCAGCCAAGGCGCTCAGGGAGGGGATACGCAGTATTTT
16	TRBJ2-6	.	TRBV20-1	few	CSASMVRATGANVLTF	TGCAGTGCTAGCATGGTTAGGGCAACTGGGGCCAACGTCCTGACTTTC
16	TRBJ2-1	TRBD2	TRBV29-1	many	CSVETGLANSYNEQFF	TGCAGCGTTGAAACGGGACTAGCCAACTCCTACAATGAGCAGTTCTTC
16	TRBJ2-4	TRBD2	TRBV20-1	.	CSAAPRAGGTKNIQYF	TGCAGTGCGGCCCCCCGAGCGGGGGGGACCAAAAACATTCAGTACTTC
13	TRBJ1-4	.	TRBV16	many	CASSHRSNEKLFF	TGTGCCAGCAGCCACCGGTCTAATGAAAAACTGTTTTTT
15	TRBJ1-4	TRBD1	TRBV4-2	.	CASSQDTTGNEKLFF	TGTGCCAGCAGCCAAGATACGACAGGGAATGAAAAACTGTTTTTT
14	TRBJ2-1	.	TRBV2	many	CATQGLVSYNEQFF	TGTGCCACCCAAGGACTGGTATCCTACAATGAGCAGTTCTTC
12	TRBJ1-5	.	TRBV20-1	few	CSATFADQPQHF	TGCAGTGCTACCTTCGCCGATCAGCCCCAGCATTTT
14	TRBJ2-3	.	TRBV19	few	CASAAREITDTQYF	TGTGCCAGCGCCGCCCGGGAGATAACAGATACGCAGTATTTT
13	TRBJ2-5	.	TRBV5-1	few	CASSLEHLETRYF	TGCGCCAGCAGCTTGGAACATTTGGAGACCCGGTACTTC
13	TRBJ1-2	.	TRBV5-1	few	CASSYGQKRGYTF	TGCGCCAGCAGCTACGGACAGAAGCGCGGCTACACCTTC
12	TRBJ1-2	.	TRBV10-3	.	CAISGAGYDYTF	TGTGCCATCTCTGGGGCAGGGTATGACTACACCTTC
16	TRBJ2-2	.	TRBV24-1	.	CATSDYRRGNTGELFF	TGTGCCACCAGTGATTACAGGCGAGGGAACACCGGGGAGCTGTTTTTT
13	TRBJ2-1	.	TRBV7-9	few	CASSFTGYNEQFF	TGTGCCAGCAGCTTTACAGGGTACAATGAGCAGTTCTTC
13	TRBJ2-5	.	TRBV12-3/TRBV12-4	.	CASSWLGRETQYF	TGTGCCAGCAGTTGGCTAGGGAGGGAGACCCAGTACTTC
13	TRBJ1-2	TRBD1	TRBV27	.	CASSTQGFGGYTF	TGTGCCAGCAGTACACAGGGGTTCGGGGGCTACACCTTC
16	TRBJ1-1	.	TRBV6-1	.	CASKNQGRGRSTEAFF	TGTGCCAGCAAGAATCAGGGCCGGGGAAGGTCTACTGAAGCTTTCTTT
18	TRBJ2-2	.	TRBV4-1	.	CASSQEVMRTFHTWELFF	TGCGCCAGCAGCCAAGAAGTAATGAGGACATTCCACACCTGGGAGCTGTTTTTT
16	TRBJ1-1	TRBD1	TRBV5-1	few	CASSPRQGRMNTEAFF	TGCGCCAGCAGCCCGAGACAGGGGAGGATGAACACTGAAGCTTTCTTT
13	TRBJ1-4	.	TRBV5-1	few	CASSLAMGEKLFF	TGCGCCAGCAGCTTGGCCATGGGTGAAAAACTGTTTTTT
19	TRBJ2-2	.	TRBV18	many	CASSTSDIFIAPATGELFF	TGTGCCAGCTCAACATCTGACATTTTCATCGCCCCTGCGACCGGGGAGCTGTTTTTT
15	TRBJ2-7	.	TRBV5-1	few	CASSLLPQSSYEQYF	TGCGCCAGCAGCTTATTGCCACAAAGCTCCTACGAGCAGTACTTC
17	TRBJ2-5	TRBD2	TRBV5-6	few	CASSLKPSGLVWETQYF	TGTGCCAGCAGCCTAAAACCTAGCGGCCTAGTGTGGGAGACCCAGTACTTC
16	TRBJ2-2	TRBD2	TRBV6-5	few	CASSYGLAGVIGELFF	TGTGCCAGCAGCTACGGACTAGCGGGAGTTATAGGGGAGCTGTTTTTT
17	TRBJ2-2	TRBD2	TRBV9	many	CASSVRTSGSNTGELFF	TGTGCCAGCAGCGTTCGGACTAGCGGGAGTAACACCGGGGAGCTGTTTTTT
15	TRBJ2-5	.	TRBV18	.	CASSPSGAKRETQYF	TGTGCCAGCTCACCCTCGGGAGCTAAGAGGGAGACCCAGTACTTC
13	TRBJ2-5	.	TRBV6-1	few	CASSEAQRAGEYF	TGTGCCAGCAGTGAAGCGCAAAGGGCCGGGGAGTACTTC
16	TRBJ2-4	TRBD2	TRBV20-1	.	CSARDAQRGDKNIQYF	TGCAGTGCTAGAGATGCCCAGCGGGGGGACAAAAACATTCAGTACTTC